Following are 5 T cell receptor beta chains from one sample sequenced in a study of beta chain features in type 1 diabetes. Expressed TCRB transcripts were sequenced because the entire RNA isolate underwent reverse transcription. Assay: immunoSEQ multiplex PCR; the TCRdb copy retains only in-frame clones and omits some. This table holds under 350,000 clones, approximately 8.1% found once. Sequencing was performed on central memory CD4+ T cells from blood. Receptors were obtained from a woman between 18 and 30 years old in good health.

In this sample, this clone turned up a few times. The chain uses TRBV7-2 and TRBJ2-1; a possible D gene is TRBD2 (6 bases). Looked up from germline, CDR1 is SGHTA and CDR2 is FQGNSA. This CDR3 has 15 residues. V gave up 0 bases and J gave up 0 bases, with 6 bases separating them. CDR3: CASSLAGSSYNEQFF. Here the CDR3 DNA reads TGTGCCAGCAGCTTAGCCGGGAGCTCCTACAATGAGCAGTTCTTC.

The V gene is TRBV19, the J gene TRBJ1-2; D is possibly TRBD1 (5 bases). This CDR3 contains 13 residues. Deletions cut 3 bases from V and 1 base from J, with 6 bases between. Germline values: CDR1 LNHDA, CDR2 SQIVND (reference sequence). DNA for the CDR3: TGTGCCAGTAGTATTCAGGGTAACTATGGCTACACCTTC. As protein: CASSIQGNYGYTF. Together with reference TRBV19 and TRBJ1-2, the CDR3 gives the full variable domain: DGGITQSPKYLFRKEGQNVTLSCEQNLNHDAMYWYRQDPGQGLRLIYYSQIVNDFQKGDIAEGYSVSREKKESFPLTVTSAQKNPTAFYLCASSIQGNYGYTFGSGTRLTVV.

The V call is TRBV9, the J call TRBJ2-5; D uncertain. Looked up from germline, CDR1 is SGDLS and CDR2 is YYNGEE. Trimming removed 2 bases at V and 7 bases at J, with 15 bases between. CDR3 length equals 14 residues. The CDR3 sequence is CASSVDPVAATQYF. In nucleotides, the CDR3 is TGTGCCAGCAGCGTGGACCCAGTCGCTGCGACCCAGTACTTC.

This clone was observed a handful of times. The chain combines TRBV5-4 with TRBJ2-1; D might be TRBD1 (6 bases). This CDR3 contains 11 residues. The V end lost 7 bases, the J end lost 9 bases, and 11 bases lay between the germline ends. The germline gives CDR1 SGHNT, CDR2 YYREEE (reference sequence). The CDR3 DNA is TGTGCCAGCGAACAGGGTAGTGAGCAGTTCTTC. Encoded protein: CASEQGSEQFF.

The CDR3 coding sequence is TGTGCCAGCGCCACGGGGCCCTACAATGAGCAGTTCTTC. It codes for CASATGPYNEQFF. This rearrangement joins TRBV9 to TRBJ2-1, with D possibly being TRBD1 or TRBD2 (5 bases each). Germline assignment: CDR1 SGDLS and CDR2 YYNGEE. The CDR3 loop spans 13 amino acids. Trimming took off 7 bases at V and 2 bases at J, with 10 bases between the two ends.